The clone carrying this T cell receptor beta chain has a count of ten or more. Its matching antigen is unknown. This sample was taken from a study of Graves' ophthalmopathy and Graves' hyperthyroidism. Study as a whole: No treatment had been given when peripheral blood was collected at initial diagnosis. Study outcomes and limitations: A model of 13 signatures distinguished ophthalmopathy from stable hyperthyroidism at around 90% sensitivity and roughly 81% specificity. Its predictions of ophthalmopathy progression gave the model 60% to 71% sensitivity and 72.22% specificity.

In this cohort, patients with other autoimmune diseases, uncontrolled infections, pregnancy or lactation were excluded. This CDR3 spans 16 amino acids. Germline assignment: CDR1 MNHEY and CDR2 SVGEGT. V was cut by 2 bases and J by 1 base, with 12 bases left in between. Researchers took RNA transcripts and amplified TCR beta CDR3 regions from them. HTBI primers served in a first-round RT-PCR, which a second-round multiplex PCR followed. Each CDR3 protein gets one entry after TCRdb re-called the multiplex PCR reads with MiXCR. Of roughly 610,000 distinct CDR3 sequences listed, about 24% were seen once; the top ten hold 7.1%.

This receptor was taken from a woman younger than 30 with stable Graves' hyperthyroidism. Some clones in this sample may be carry-over from other donors' samples. The chain couples TRBV6-2 or TRBV6-3 to TRBJ2-4, with D perhaps TRBD2 (5 bases). The sample comprised peripheral blood. The CDR3 coding sequence is TGTGCCAGCAGTTACCCCCGGCCTAGCGCCAAAAACATTCAGTACTTC. It is translated as CASSYPRPSAKNIQYF.